The 16 T cell receptor beta chains below all came from one sample that was sequenced in a study of tumor-infiltrating lymphocytes in primary liver carcinoma. Blood RNA originated from unsorted whole blood, with germline DNA additionally extracted. A primer matching the constant region was used to make TCR beta cDNA from approximately 0.55 ug of total RNA. Modified slightly, ARM-PCR produced TCR beta libraries over three nested multiplex PCR rounds. For 10 cycles apiece, the opening two PCR rounds ran with TRBV1-TRBV30 forward primers and a C-beta reverse primer. TCRdb fed the multiplex PCR reads into MiXCR, producing one record per CDR3 protein. Counted here are about 330,000 distinct CDR3 sequences, approximately 64% occurring once; the ten biggest clones make up under 8.5%. Input material: peripheral blood. These receptor sequences come from a man in his forties with primary liver carcinoma and hepatitis B virus infection.

In its sample, this clonotype was seen many times. The J gene is TRBJ2-1, the V gene TRBV10-3, with a tentative D call TRBD2 (6 bases). The CDR3 spans 14 residues. Germline-derived CDR1 and CDR2 are ENHRY and SYGVKD. Trimming removed 9 bases from V and 9 bases from J, with 21 bases in between. Here the CDR3 reads CAIGWRDLASEQFF. The CDR3 region has the DNA TGTGCCATTGGGTGGCGGGACTTGGCGTCTGAGCAGTTCTTC.

The V call is TRBV30, the J call TRBJ2-1, with D hard to call. V lost 4 bases, J lost 4 bases, and 17 bases lay in between. From germline, CDR1 is GTSNPN and CDR2 SVGIG (reference sequence). This CDR3 comprises 15 residues. The CDR3 loop is CAWMWDNGPYNEQFF. CDR3 in DNA: TGTGCCTGGATGTGGGATAATGGTCCGTACAATGAGCAGTTCTTC.

Points on this clonotype: Mismatch with germline at one junction end may stem from a read error. The chain uses TRBV28 and TRBJ1-2; D not certain. The CDR3 totals 12 residues. From germline, CDR1 is MDHEN and CDR2 SYDVKM. CDR3 coding DNA: TGTGCCAGCATTCATTTAAACTATGGCTACATCTTC. Encoded protein: CASIHLNYGYIF.

The gene calls are TRBV5-6 and TRBJ2-7, with TRBD2 identical over 8 bases. This CDR3 is built from 15 residues. Unmatched junction bases numbered 9, after V lost 4 bases and J lost 3 bases. CDR1 is SGHDT, CDR2 YYEEEE, per germline. CDR3 nucleotides: TGTGCCAGCAGCCTGGGACTAGTGGGGAGCTACGAGCAGTACTTC. Translated: CASSLGLVGSYEQYF. Based on the CDR3 plus reference TRBV5-6 and TRBJ2-7, the full variable domain is DAGVTQSPTHLIKTRGQQVTLRCSPKSGHDTVSWYQQALGQGPQFIFQYYEEEERQRGNFPDRFSGHQFPNYSSELNVNALLLGDSALYLCASSLGLVGSYEQYFGPGTRLTVT.

To note about this clonotype: A much more abundant neighbour one base away suggests this may be a read error. The CDR3 region is CASSQSLWDRLYF. CDR3 nucleotides: TGCGCCAGCAGCCAATCCCTTTGGGATAGGCTGTACTTC. This chain connects TRBV4-1 to TRBJ2-7; the D is unclear. V lost 2 bases and J lost 12, with 17 bases in between. The length of the CDR3 is 13 residues. Per the germline V gene, CDR1 is MGHRA and CDR2 is YSYEKL.

About this clonotype: A much larger clone sits a single nucleotide away, making a read error possible. The CDR3 DNA reads TGTGCCAGCAGGAGGGACTCAAACGATGAGCAGTTCTTC. Its protein product is CASRRDSNDEQFF. The J gene is TRBJ2-1, the V gene TRBV6-2 or TRBV6-3; TRBD2 might be the D (6 bases). This CDR3 region has 13 residues. Trimming removed 6 bases from V and 8 bases from J, with 14 bases in between. The germline V gene has CDR1 MNHEY and CDR2 SVGEGT.

As to this clonotype: Given a much more abundant clone one base away, this may be a read error. V is TRBV24-1 and J is TRBJ2-2; D is tentatively TRBD1 or TRBD2 (6 bases each). Trimming removed 1 base at V and 5 bases at J, with 10 bases between. The CDR3 is 15 amino acids. Germline lookup yields CDR1 KGHDR and CDR2 SFDVKD. The CDR3: CATSDFGGGTGELFF. Here the CDR3 DNA reads TGTGCCACCAGTGATTTCGGAGGGGGTACCGGGGAGCTGTTTTTT.

Worth noting for this clonotype: A much larger clone differs by one base, so this may be a read error. Since the CDR3 does not end with the conserved phenylalanine or tryptophan, this likely comes from a read error. This chain connects TRBV6-5 to TRBJ2-7; TRBD2 agrees at 8 bases. The V segment lost 6 bases and the J segment 5 bases; nucleotides outside the gene matches: 9. Germline CDR1 reads MNHEY; CDR2 reads SVGAGI. CDR3 length: 14 residues. CDR3 sequence: CASRTPGRANEQYL. The CDR3 DNA reads TGTGCCAGCAGAACCCCCGGGAGGGCCAACGAGCAGTACTTA.

The CDR3 loop reads CASNSGHTGELFF. The CDR3, as DNA: TGTGCCAGCAACTCAGGGCACACCGGGGAGCTGTTTTTT. The chain links TRBV11-3 to TRBJ2-2, with D perhaps TRBD1 (5 bases). Germline lookup yields CDR1 SGHNT and CDR2 YENEEA. This CDR3 is 13 amino acids long. Trimming stripped 7 bases from V and 3 bases from J, with 9 bases between.

This chain links TRBV7-9 with TRBJ2-1; TRBD2 agrees at 9 bases. Per germline, CDR1 SEHNR and CDR2 FQNEAQ (reference sequence). V gave up 1 base and J gave up 10 bases; unmatched junction bases: 8. The CDR3 is made up of 15 amino acids. Here the CDR3 reads CASSLGVSGRSEQFF. In nucleotides, the CDR3 is TGTGCCAGCAGCTTAGGGGTTAGCGGGAGAAGCGAGCAGTTCTTC.

About this clonotype: A read error may explain this, as a much larger clone is one base away. The V and J genes are TRBV6-6 and TRBJ1-5; no clear D gene. Looked up from germline, CDR1 is MNHNY and CDR2 is SVGAGI (reference sequence). V was cut by 4 bases and J by 3 bases, with 13 bases left in between. The CDR3 covers 15 residues. The CDR3 DNA is TGTGCCAGCAGTTTCCCCCCGTGCCTCAATCAGCCCCAGCATTTT. Its translation is CASSFPPCLNQPQHF.

This clonotype was detected only once. Here the CDR3 omits its conserved ending phenylalanine or tryptophan, so a read error is the likely source. CDR3 region: CSARTGATEAFY. CDR3 coding DNA: TGCAGCGCACGAACAGGGGCTACTGAAGCTTTCTAT. The chain is built from TRBV29-1 and TRBJ1-1; 7 nucleotides align to TRBD1. The junction had 7 bases not matched to a gene; V was cut back by 7 bases and J by 5 bases. The germline V gene encodes CDR1 SQVTM and CDR2 ANQGSEA. This CDR3 spans 12 amino acids.

This clonotype was observed at least ten times. The gene calls are TRBV6-5 and TRBJ2-7; 8 nucleotides line up with TRBD2. In germline, CDR1 is MNHEY, CDR2 SVGAGI. The V gene end was trimmed by 6 bases and the J gene end by 7 bases; junction bases not matched to a gene: 17. The CDR3 covers 16 residues. The CDR3 protein is CASRGDFSGRSREQYF. CDR3 bases: TGTGCCAGCAGGGGGGATTTCAGCGGGAGATCTCGGGAGCAGTACTTC.

A single count supports this clonotype. This may come from a read error, since a much larger clone is one base off. The gene calls are TRBV12-3 or TRBV12-4 and TRBJ2-7; 7 nucleotides line up with TRBD1. Trimming took 2 bases from V and 1 from J; bases not matched to a gene: 2. This CDR3 comprises 14 residues. The CDR3 coding sequence is TGTGCCAGCAGTTTATGGGGACAGTCCTACGAGCAGTACTTC. Protein product: CASSLWGQSYEQYF.

As concerns this clonotype: One end of the junction fails to match germline, which may point to a read error. The J gene is TRBJ2-7, the V gene TRBV11-2; maybe TRBD2 (6 bases). The germline gives CDR1 SGHAT, CDR2 FQNNGV. The CDR3 is 17 residues long. CDR3 in DNA: TGTGCCAGCAGCTTATCATCGGGGCGGGACCTGTCCTACGATCAGTACTTC. It encodes CASSLSSGRDLSYDQYF.

This clonotype was seen ten or more times. The chain is built from TRBV6-2 or TRBV6-3 and TRBJ2-5, with 8 positions matching TRBD1. The J segment lost 5 bases and the V segment lost 8 bases, leaving 7 bases of the junction unmatched. In germline, CDR1 is MNHEY, CDR2 SVGEGT. The CDR3 runs to 13 residues. In nucleotides, the CDR3 is TGTGCCAGCTCGGTCAGGGGGCGCGAGACCCAGTACTTC. It translates to CASSVRGRETQYF.